This T cell receptor beta chain derives from a study of PD-1 blockade in mismatch repair-deficient tumors. Overall study: Patients had approximately 13 mismatch repair-deficient cancer types, all previously treated and progressing.

This CDR3 is 14 amino acids long. Trimming removed 3 bases from V and 1 base from J, with 9 bases in between. Germline V gives CDR1 MDHEN, CDR2 SYDVKM. Points on this clone: Other DNA sequences of this sample code for an identical CDR3.

The data were produced by immunoSEQ multiplex PCR, yet TCRdb's version contains in-frame clones alone and is incomplete. The sample has some 120,000 clones; roughly 90% are singletons. This chain connects TRBV28 to TRBJ2-5; D perhaps matches TRBD1 (5 bases). The TCR was taken from an adult with mismatch repair-deficient cancer. The sample was peripheral blood, taken 70 to 72 weeks after starting pembrolizumab. The chain's CDR3 is CASSLIRAQETQYF. DNA of the CDR3: TGTGCCAGCAGTTTGATCAGGGCCCAAGAGACCCAGTACTTC.